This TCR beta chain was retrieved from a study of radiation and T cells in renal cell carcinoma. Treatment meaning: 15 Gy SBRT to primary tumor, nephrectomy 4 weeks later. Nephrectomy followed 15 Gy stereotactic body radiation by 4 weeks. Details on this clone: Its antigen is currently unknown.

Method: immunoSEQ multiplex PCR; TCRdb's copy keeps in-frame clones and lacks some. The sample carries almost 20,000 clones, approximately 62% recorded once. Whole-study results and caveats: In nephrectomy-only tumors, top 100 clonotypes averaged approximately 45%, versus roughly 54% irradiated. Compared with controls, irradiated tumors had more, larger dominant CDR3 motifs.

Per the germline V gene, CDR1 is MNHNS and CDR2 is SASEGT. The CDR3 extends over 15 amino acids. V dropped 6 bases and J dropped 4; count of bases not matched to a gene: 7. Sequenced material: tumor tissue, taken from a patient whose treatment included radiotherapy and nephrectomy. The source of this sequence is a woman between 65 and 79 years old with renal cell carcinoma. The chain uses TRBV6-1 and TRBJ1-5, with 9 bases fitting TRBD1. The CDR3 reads CASRLSTGGNQPQHF. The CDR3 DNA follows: TGTGCCAGCAGGCTCTCGACAGGGGGAAATCAGCCCCAGCATTTT.